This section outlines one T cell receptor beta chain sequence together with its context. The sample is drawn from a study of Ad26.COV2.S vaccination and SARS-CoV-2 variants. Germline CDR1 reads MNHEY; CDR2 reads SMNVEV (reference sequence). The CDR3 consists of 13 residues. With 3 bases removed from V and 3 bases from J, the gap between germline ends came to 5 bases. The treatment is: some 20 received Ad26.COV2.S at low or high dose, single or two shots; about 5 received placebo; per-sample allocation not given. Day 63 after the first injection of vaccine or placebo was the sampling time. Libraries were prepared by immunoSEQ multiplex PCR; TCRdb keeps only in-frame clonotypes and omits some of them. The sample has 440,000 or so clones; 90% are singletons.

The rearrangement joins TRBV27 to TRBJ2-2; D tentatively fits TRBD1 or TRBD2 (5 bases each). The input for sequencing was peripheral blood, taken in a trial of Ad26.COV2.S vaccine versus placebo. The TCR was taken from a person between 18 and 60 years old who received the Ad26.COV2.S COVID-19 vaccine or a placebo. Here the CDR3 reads CASSLGDTGELFF. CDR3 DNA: TGTGCCAGCAGTTTGGGGGACACCGGGGAGCTGTTTTTT.